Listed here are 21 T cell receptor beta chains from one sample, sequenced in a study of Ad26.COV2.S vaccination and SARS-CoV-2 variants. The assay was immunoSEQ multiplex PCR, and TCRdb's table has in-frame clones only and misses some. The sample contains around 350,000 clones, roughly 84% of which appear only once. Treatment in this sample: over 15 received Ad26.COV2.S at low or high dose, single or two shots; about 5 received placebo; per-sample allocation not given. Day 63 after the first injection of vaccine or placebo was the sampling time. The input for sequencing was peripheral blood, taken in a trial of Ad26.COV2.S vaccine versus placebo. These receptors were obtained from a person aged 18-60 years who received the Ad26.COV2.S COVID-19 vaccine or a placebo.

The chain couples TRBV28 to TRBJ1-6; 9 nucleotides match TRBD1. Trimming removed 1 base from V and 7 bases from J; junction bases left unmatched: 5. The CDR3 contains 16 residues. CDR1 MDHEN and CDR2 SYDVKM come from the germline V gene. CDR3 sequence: CASSLFPGTGNSPLHF. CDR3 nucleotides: TGTGCCAGCAGTTTATTCCCCGGGACAGGGAATTCACCCCTCCACTTT.

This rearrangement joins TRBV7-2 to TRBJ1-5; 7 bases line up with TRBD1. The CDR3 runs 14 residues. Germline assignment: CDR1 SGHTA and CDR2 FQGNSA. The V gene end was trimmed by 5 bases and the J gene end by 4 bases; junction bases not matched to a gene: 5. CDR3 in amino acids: CASSPTGLNQPQHF. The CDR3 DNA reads TGTGCCAGCAGCCCGACAGGGTTGAATCAGCCCCAGCATTTT.

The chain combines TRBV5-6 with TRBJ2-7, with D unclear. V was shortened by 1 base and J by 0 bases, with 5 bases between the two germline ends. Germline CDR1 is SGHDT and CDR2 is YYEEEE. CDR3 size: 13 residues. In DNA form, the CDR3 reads TGTGCCAGCAGCTTGACAGCCTCCTACGAGCAGTACTTC. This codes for CASSLTASYEQYF.

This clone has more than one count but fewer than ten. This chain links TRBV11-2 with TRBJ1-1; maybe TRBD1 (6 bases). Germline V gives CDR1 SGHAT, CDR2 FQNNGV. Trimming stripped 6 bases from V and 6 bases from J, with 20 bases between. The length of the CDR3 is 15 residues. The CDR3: CASSLSRGGQAEAFF. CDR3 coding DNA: TGTGCCAGCAGTCTTAGTCGGGGGGGCCAGGCTGAAGCTTTCTTT.

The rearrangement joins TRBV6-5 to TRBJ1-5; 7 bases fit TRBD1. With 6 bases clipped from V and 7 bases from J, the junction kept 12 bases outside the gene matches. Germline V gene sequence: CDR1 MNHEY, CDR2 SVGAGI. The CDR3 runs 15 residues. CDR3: CASRVDRESSQPQHF. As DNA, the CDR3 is TGTGCCAGCAGAGTAGACAGGGAGTCGAGCCAGCCCCAGCATTTT.

CDR3 loop: CASSLPAGTRIADTQYF. The CDR3 DNA reads TGCGCCAGCAGCTTACCAGCCGGGACTAGGATCGCAGATACGCAGTATTTT. The gene calls are TRBV5-1 and TRBJ2-3; TRBD2 agrees at 8 bases. Germline V gene sequence: CDR1 SGHRS, CDR2 YFSETQ. Germline trimming cut 2 bases from V and 4 bases from J; bases unmatched to any gene: 12. The CDR3 is made up of 17 amino acids.

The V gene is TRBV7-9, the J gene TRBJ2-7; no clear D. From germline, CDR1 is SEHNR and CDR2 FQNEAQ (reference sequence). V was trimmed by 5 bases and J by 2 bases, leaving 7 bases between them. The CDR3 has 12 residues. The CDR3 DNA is TGTGCCAGCAGCGACATAGCCTACGAGCAGTACTTC. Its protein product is CASSDIAYEQYF. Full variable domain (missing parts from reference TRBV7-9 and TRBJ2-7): DTGVSQNPRHKITKRGQNVTFRCDPISEHNRLYWYRQTLGQGPEFLTYFQNEAQLEKSRLLSDRFSAERPKGSFSTLEIQRTEQGDSAMYLCASSDIAYEQYFGPGTRLTVT.

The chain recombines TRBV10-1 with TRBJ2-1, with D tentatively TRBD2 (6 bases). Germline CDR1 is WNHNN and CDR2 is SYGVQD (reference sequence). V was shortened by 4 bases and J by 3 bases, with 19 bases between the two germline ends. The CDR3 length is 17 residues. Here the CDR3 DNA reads TGCGCCAGCAGTGGGGGACCCGGTAGGAGGGGCTACAATGAGCAGTTCTTC. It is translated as CASSGGPGRRGYNEQFF.

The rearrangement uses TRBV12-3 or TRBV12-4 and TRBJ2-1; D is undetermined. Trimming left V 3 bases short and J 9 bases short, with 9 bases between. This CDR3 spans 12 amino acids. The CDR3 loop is CASSLWGFEQFF. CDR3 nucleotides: TGTGCCAGCAGTTTGTGGGGATTTGAGCAGTTCTTC.

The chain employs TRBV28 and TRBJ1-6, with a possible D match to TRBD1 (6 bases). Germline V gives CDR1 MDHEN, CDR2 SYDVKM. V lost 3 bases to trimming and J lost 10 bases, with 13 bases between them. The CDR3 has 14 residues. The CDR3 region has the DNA TGTGCCAGCAGTTTTCTGGCAGGGGTCTCACCCCTCCACTTT. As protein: CASSFLAGVSPLHF.

The CDR3 region is CASSLPTDMGEQYF. The CDR3 nucleotides read TGTGCCAGCAGCTTGCCCACCGACATGGGCGAGCAGTACTTC. The V gene is TRBV5-4, the J gene TRBJ2-7; D is unresolved. The germline V and J ends were trimmed by 1 base and 6 bases, with 14 bases remaining between them. The CDR3 length is 14 residues. Germline assignment: CDR1 SGHNT and CDR2 YYREEE (reference sequence).

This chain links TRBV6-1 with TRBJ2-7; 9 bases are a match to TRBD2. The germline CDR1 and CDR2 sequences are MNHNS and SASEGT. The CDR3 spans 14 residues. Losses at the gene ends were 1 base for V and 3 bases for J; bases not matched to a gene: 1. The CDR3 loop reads CASSEGLAVYEQYF. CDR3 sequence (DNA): TGTGCCAGCAGTGAAGGACTAGCGGTCTACGAGCAGTACTTC.

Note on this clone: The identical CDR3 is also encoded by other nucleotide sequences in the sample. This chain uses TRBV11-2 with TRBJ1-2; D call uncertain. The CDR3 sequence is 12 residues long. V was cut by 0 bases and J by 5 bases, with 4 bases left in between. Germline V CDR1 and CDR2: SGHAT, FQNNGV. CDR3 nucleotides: TGTGCCAGCAGCTTAGAGGGATATGGCTACACCTTC. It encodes CASSLEGYGYTF.

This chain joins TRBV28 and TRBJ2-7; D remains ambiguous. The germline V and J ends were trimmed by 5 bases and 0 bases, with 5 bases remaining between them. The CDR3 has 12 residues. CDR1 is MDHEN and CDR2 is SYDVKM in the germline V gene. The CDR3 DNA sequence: TGTGCCAGCAGTCCCCTCTCCTACGAGCAGTACTTC. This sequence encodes CASSPLSYEQYF. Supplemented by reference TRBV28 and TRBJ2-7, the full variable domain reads DVKVTQSSRYLVKRTGEKVFLECVQDMDHENMFWYRQDPGLGLRLIYFSYDVKMKEKGDIPEGYSVSREKKERFSLILESASTNQTSMYLCASSPLSYEQYFGPGTRLTVT.

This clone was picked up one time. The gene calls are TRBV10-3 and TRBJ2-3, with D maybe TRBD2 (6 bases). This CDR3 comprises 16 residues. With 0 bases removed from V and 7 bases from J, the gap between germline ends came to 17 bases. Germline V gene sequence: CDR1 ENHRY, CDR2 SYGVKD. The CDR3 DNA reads TGTGCCATCAGTGAGTCTAGGGACTCAATGAAGTATACGCAGTATTTT. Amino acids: CAISESRDSMKYTQYF.

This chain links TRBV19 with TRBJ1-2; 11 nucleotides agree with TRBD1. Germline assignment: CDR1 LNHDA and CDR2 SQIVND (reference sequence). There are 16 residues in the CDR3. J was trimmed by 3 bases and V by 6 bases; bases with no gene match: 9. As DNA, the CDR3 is TGTGCCAGTAGCAGACGTCGGGACAGGGGGTACTATGGCTACACCTTC. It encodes CASSRRRDRGYYGYTF.

The CDR3 loop reads CASSLLGNEQFF. In DNA form, the CDR3 reads TGTGCCAGCAGTTTATTGGGGAATGAGCAGTTCTTC. The V gene is TRBV27, the J gene TRBJ2-1; D is ambiguous. This CDR3 contains 12 residues. From germline, CDR1 is MNHEY and CDR2 SMNVEV (reference sequence). Trimming took 1 base from V and 7 from J, leaving 5 bases between them.

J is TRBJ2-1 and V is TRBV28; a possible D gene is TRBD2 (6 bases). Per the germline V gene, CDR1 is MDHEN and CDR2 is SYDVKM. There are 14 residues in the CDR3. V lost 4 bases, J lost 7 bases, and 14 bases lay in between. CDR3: CASSSSRGVNEQFF. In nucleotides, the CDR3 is TGTGCCAGCAGTTCGTCTCGCGGGGTAAATGAGCAGTTCTTC.

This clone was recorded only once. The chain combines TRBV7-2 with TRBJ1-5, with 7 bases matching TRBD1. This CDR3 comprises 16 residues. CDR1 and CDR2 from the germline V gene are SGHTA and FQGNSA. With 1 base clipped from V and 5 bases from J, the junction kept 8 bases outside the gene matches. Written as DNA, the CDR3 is TGTGCCAGCAGCTTAGTAAGGGGGCAGGGCTATCAGCCCCAGCATTTT. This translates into CASSLVRGQGYQPQHF.

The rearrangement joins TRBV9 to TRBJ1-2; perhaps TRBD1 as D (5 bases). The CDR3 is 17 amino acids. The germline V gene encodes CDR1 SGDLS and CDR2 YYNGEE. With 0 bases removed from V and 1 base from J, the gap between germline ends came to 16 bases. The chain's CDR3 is CASSVGETAPINYGYTF. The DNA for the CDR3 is TGTGCCAGCAGCGTAGGTGAGACAGCTCCTATTAACTATGGCTACACCTTC.

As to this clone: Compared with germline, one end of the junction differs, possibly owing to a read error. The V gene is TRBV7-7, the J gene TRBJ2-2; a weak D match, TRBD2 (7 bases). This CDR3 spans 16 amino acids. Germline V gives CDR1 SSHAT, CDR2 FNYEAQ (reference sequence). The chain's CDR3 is CASSLGVGGRPGELFF. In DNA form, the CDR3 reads TGTGCTAGCAGCTTAGGGGTCGGGGGGCGCCCCGGGGAGCTGTTTTTT.